This TCR beta chain emerged from a study of control samples from healthy donors and cancer patients. Trimming left V 2 bases short and J 3 bases short, with 16 bases between. From germline, CDR1 is SQVTM and CDR2 ANQGSEA. The CDR3 consists of 15 residues. The table came from immunoSEQ multiplex PCR; TCRdb's copy has only in-frame clones and leaves some out. Of 35,000 to 50,000 clones listed, around 87% are singletons. The chain combines TRBV29-1 with TRBJ1-1, with D perhaps TRBD1 (5 bases). The clonotype was recovered from a woman aged 55-69 years with lung cancer. The sequencing input was PBMCs. The CDR3 nucleotides read TGCAGCGTTGAATTACGGATGGGGGTTGACACTGAAGCTTTCTTT. Translating gives CSVELRMGVDTEAFF.